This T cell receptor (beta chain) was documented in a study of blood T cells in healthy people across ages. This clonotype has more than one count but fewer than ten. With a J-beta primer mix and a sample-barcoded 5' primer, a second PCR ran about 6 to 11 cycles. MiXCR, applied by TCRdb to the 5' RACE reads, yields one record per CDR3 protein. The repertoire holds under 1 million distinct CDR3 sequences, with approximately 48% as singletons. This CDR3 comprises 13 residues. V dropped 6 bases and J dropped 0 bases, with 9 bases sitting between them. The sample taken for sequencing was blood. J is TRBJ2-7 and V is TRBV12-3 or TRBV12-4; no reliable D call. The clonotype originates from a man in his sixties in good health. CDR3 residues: CASRIYSSYEQYF. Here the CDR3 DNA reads TGTGCCAGCAGAATATACAGCTCCTACGAGCAGTACTTC.